The rows below give T cell receptor beta chains drawn from one sample of a study of cytomegalovirus exposure and HLA in healthy donors. Profiling relied on immunoSEQ multiplex PCR, and the TCRdb table lists in-frame clones only, not all of them. The table records approximately 82,000 clones, about two thirds of them present only once. Sample: PBMCs. These receptors originate from a woman aged 30 to 39 in good health and CMV-seropositive. CDR3s include the opening cysteine and the closing phenylalanine or tryptophan. A D gene is named only where the DNA matches it firmly. For some rows the clone size is stated as once, few or many, or as a class when expanded; others skip it.

cdr3_length clone_size d_call j_call v_call cdr3_nt cdr3_aa
14 - TRBD1 TRBJ2-7 TRBV6-1 TGTGCCAGCAGGTCAGGGGGCAGAGGGTACGAGCAGTACTTC CASRSGGRGYEQYF
15 - TRBD2 TRBJ2-1 TRBV7-3 TGTGCCAGCAGCTCTAGCGGCGAGCACTACAATGAGCAGTTCTTC CASSSSGEHYNEQFF
18 - TRBD2 TRBJ2-1 TRBV18 TGTGCCAGCTCACCACTTCGCACCGGCGCGGGAGGTCCCAATGAGCAGTTCTTC CASSPLRTGAGGPNEQFF
15 - - TRBJ2-5 TRBV9 TGTGCCAGCAGCGTAGGGTCGGGATCCCAAGAGACCCAGTACTTC CASSVGSGSQETQYF
11 - - TRBJ2-7 TRBV18 TGTGCCAGCTCGACTAACTACGAGCAGTACTTC CASSTNYEQYF
11 - - TRBJ1-2 TRBV20-1 TGCAGTGCCAAGATCGGGTATGGCTACACCTTC CSAKIGYGYTF
17 - TRBD1 TRBJ1-5 TRBV7-9 TGTTCCAGCAGCGCCAGGGGGCGAGTGAAACCTAATCAGCCCCAGCATTTT CSSSARGRVKPNQPQHF
15 once - TRBJ1-4 TRBV6-6 TGTGCCAGCAGTCCCAGACAGTCAACTAATGAAAAACTGTTTTTT CASSPRQSTNEKLFF
13 - - TRBJ1-2 TRBV9 TGTGCCAGCGCCAGGACAGCCGGCTATGGCTACACCTTC CASARTAGYGYTF
13 few TRBD1 TRBJ2-7 TRBV28 TGTGCCAGCAGTCCCTCAACAGGGGGCGAGCAGTACTTC CASSPSTGGEQYF
14 - TRBD1 TRBJ2-7 TRBV6-6 TGTGCCAGCAGTTACTGGTCAGGGGGCTACGAGCAGTACTTC CASSYWSGGYEQYF
16 - TRBD2 TRBJ2-1 TRBV10-3 TGTGCCATCAGGACTCAGAGGGGAGGGACCTACAATGAGCAGTTCTTC CAIRTQRGGTYNEQFF
14 few - TRBJ1-3 TRBV6-1 TGTGCCAGCAGTGAAGATGGAGTTTTAAACACCATATATTTT CASSEDGVLNTIYF
17 - TRBD1 TRBJ1-2 TRBV11-2 TGTGCCAGCAGGCCATCGTTCCAGGGGGCGCGGAACTATGGCTACACCTTC CASRPSFQGARNYGYTF
16 - - TRBJ2-1 TRBV7-2 TGTGCCAGCAGCTTAGGTCGGGGGGCCTTTATAAATGAGCAGTTCTTC CASSLGRGAFINEQFF
14 - - TRBJ2-5 TRBV18 TGTGCCAGCTCACCACAGGGCGGGGACGAGACCCAGTACTTC CASSPQGGDETQYF
15 - - TRBJ2-7 TRBV10-3 TGTGCCATCAGCGACTCCGGACGGGGGAACTACGAGCAGTACTTC CAISDSGRGNYEQYF
16 - TRBD1 TRBJ1-2 TRBV28 TGTGCCAGCAGTTCCCAGGGACAGGGGGCCTCCTATGGCTACACCTTC CASSSQGQGASYGYTF
15 - TRBD2 TRBJ2-3 TRBV7-2 TGTGCCAGCAGCTTTCTTGGGGGGGGCACAGATACGCAGTATTTT CASSFLGGGTDTQYF
14 few TRBD2 TRBJ2-5 TRBV7-6 TGTGCCAGCAGCTGGGCGGGGGGGCTAGAGACCCAGTACTTC CASSWAGGLETQYF
14 - - TRBJ2-7 TRBV7-9 TGTGCCAGCAGCTTTCAGGGTTCAGCCTTCGAGCAGTACTTC CASSFQGSAFEQYF
16 - TRBD2 TRBJ2-1 TRBV11-2 TGTGCCAGCAGCTTAGGTGACGGGGGGATCTACAATGAGCAGTTCTTC CASSLGDGGIYNEQFF
15 - - TRBJ1-1 TRBV6-6 TGTGCCAGCAGTTCAACGACCGGAGGGGACACTGAAGCTTTCTTT CASSSTTGGDTEAFF
14 - - TRBJ1-2 TRBV6-1 TGTGCCAGCAGTGAAGTCTCGGGTCCGGGGGGCTACACCTTC CASSEVSGPGGYTF
15 few TRBD1 TRBJ2-1 TRBV15 TGTGCCACCAGCGAGGACAGGGGGACGCCCCGAGAGCAGTTCTTC CATSEDRGTPREQFF
13 - - TRBJ1-2 TRBV7-8 TGTGCCAGCAGCTCCGGGACTCTCGATGGCTACACCTTC CASSSGTLDGYTF
13 - - TRBJ2-7 TRBV5-1 TGCGCCAGCAGAACCTACAGCTCCTACGAGCAGTACTTC CASRTYSSYEQYF
15 - TRBD1 TRBJ2-5 TRBV5-1 TGCGCCAGCAGCCCACCGACAGGGGGAAAAGAGACCCAGTACTTC CASSPPTGGKETQYF
13 - - TRBJ1-2 TRBV10-2 TGCGCCAGCAGCTACGACAGAATTGATGGCTACACCTTC CASSYDRIDGYTF
19 once TRBD2 TRBJ2-1 TRBV11-2 TGTGCCAGCAGCTTAGAGTTGACTAGCGGGGGGCCCAGGAAAGGTGAGCAGTTCTTC CASSLELTSGGPRKGEQFF
16 - TRBD2 TRBJ2-3 TRBV10-3 TGTGCCATCAAGGCGGGGGGTCCCAGATTCACAGATACGCAGTATTTT CAIKAGGPRFTDTQYF
13 - - TRBJ1-5 TRBV7-9 TGTGCCAGCAGCTTATCGGGTGATCAGCCCCAGCATTTT CASSLSGDQPQHF
13 - - TRBJ1-6 TRBV30 TGTGCCTGGAGTAGGCAGGGTGTCACCCCCCTCCACTTT CAWSRQGVTPLHF
16 - TRBD2 TRBJ2-1 TRBV7-8 TGTGCCAGCAGCGCATCTAGCGGGGGGGGCGGAAATGAGCAGTTCTTC CASSASSGGGGNEQFF
14 - TRBD1 TRBJ1-2 TRBV9 TGTGCCAGCAGCGTAGACAGGGGTGGCTATGGCTACACCTTC CASSVDRGGYGYTF
13 - - TRBJ1-2 TRBV9 TGTGCCAGCACCCCAGGGACTCCGGGAGGCTACACCTTC CASTPGTPGGYTF
16 - - TRBJ2-5 TRBV29-1 TGCAGCGTTGAGAAGGGAGTGAACCGACTTCCAGAGACCCAGTACTTC CSVEKGVNRLPETQYF
14 - - TRBJ1-1 TRBV9 TGTGCCAGCAGCGTAGACCTGGGGGGAACTGAAGCTTTCTTT CASSVDLGGTEAFF
14 - TRBD2 TRBJ2-5 TRBV5-8 TGTGCCAGCAGCTTGGGACTAGCGGGGGAGACCCAGTACTTC CASSLGLAGETQYF
15 - - TRBJ2-7 TRBV27 TGTGCCAGCAGTCCCTCTCGCCTCCCCTACTACGAGCAGTACTTC CASSPSRLPYYEQYF
13 - - TRBJ1-2 TRBV19 TGTGCCAGTAGTCCCCCGGTTAACTATGGCTACACCTTC CASSPPVNYGYTF
14 - TRBD1 TRBJ1-5 TRBV19 TGTGCCAGTAGTAGGGACAGGTCCAATCAGCCCCAGCATTTT CASSRDRSNQPQHF